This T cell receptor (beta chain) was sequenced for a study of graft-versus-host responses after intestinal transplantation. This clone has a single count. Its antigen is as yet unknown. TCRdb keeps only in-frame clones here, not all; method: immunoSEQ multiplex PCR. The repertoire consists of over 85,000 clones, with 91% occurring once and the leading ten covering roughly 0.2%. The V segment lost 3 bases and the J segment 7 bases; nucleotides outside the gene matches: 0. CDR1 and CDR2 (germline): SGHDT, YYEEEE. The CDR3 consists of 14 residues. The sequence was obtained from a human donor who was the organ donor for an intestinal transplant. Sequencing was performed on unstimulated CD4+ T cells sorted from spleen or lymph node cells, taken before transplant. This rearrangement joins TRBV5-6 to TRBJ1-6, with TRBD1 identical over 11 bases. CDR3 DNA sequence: TGTGCCAGCAGCTGGACAGGGGGCAATTCACCCCTCCACTTT. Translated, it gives CASSWTGGNSPLHF.